These 8 T cell receptor beta chains were sequenced from one sample in a study of shared clonotypes between healthy human individuals. Profiled with immunoSEQ multiplex PCR; TCRdb holds only in-frame clones, not every one. The sample comprises 1.5 million to 2.5 million clones, roughly 94% of which are singletons, and under 1.5% rests with the top ten. Terminally differentiated effector memory CD45RA+ cells were excluded from the naive CD8 cells, which were CD45RO-negative and positively selected for CCR7. Sequences were obtained from naive CD8+ T cells sorted from blood. Source of these receptors: a young man in good health.

The genes are TRBV29-1 and TRBJ2-1; D unresolved. Per germline, CDR1 SQVTM and CDR2 ANQGSEA. The V and J ends lost 4 bases and 12 bases respectively, with 10 bases between them. The CDR3 is made up of 10 amino acids. The DNA of the CDR3 is TGCAGCGTTGTAGGGAATTGGCAGTTCTTC. Its translation: CSVVGNWQFF.

Regarding this clone: The same CDR3 can be traced to other DNA sequences in this sample. The rearrangement joins TRBV19 to TRBJ2-1; no reliable D call. V dropped 2 bases and J dropped 4 bases, with 6 bases sitting between them. The CDR3 loop spans 13 amino acids. Per the germline V gene, CDR1 is LNHDA and CDR2 is SQIVND (reference sequence). The CDR3 DNA reads as TGTGCCAGTAGTATACAGGCTTACAATGAGCAGTTCTTC. Protein sequence: CASSIQAYNEQFF.

The chain carries TRBV29-1 and TRBJ2-7; D remains unclear. The length of the CDR3 is 12 residues. V gave up 6 bases and J gave up 5 bases, with 14 bases separating them. Germline lookup yields CDR1 SQVTM and CDR2 ANQGSEA. Written as DNA, the CDR3 is TGCAGCGTGATTCTCGACGTCCACGAGCAGTACTTC. As protein: CSVILDVHEQYF.

The genes are TRBV21-1 and TRBJ2-5. TRBV21-1 is annotated as a pseudogene. The CDR3 is 15 residues long. The CDR3 nucleotides are TGTGCCAGCAGCAAGCGTAGACTGGGGAAAGAGACCCAGTACTTC. It codes for CASSKRRLGKETQYF.

This clone has a handful of counts. J is TRBJ1-3 and V is TRBV11-2; D uncertain. Trimming took 2 bases from V and 4 from J, leaving 9 bases between them. CDR3 length: 14 amino acids. Germline values: CDR1 SGHAT, CDR2 FQNNGV. Here the CDR3 reads CASSLKGPGNTIYF. CDR3 DNA sequence: TGTGCCAGCAGCTTAAAAGGACCCGGAAACACCATATATTTT.

The chain is built from TRBV6-4 and TRBJ2-7; D is uncertain. Trimming took 6 bases from V and 2 from J, leaving 5 bases between them. CDR1 is MRHNA, CDR2 SNTAGT, per germline. This CDR3 has 11 residues. Here the CDR3 reads CASSAAYEQYF. The CDR3 DNA reads TGTGCCAGCAGCGCCGCCTACGAGCAGTACTTC.

The chain joins TRBV15 to TRBJ2-1, with TRBD2 matching 11 bases. The CDR3 is made up of 16 amino acids. The V gene end was trimmed by 4 bases and the J gene end by 2 bases; junction bases not matched to a gene: 4. Germline lookup yields CDR1 LNHNV and CDR2 YYDKDF (reference sequence). The chain's CDR3 is CATSTKTSGAYNEQFF. CDR3 nucleotide sequence: TGTGCCACCAGCACCAAGACTAGCGGGGCCTACAATGAGCAGTTCTTC. Combining the CDR3 with reference TRBV15 and TRBJ2-1 gives the whole variable domain DAMVIQNPRYQVTQFGKPVTLSCSQTLNHNVMYWYQQKSSQAPKLLFHYYDKDFNNEADTPDNFQSRRPNTSFCFLDIRSPGLGDTAMYLCATSTKTSGAYNEQFFGPGTRLTVL.

A remark on this clone: One end of the junction fails to match germline, which may point to a read error. The CDR3 DNA reads as TGTGCCAGCAGCCTAGCGGGGGGGCAAGAGACCCAGTACTTC. It codes for CASSLAGGQETQYF. J is TRBJ2-5 and V is TRBV11-1, with 12 positions matching TRBD2. The V gene's germline CDR1 is SGHAT and CDR2 FQDESV (reference sequence). The CDR3 extends over 14 amino acids. Looking up the rest from reference TRBV11-1 and TRBJ2-5 gives the full variable domain: EAEVAQSPRYKITEKSQAVAFWCDPISGHATLYWYRQILGQGPELLVQFQDESVVDDSQLPKDRFSAERLKGVDSTLKIQPAELGDSAMYLCASSLAGGQETQYFGPGTRLLVL.